The 32 T cell receptor beta chains below come from one sample, sequenced in a study of cytomegalovirus exposure and HLA in healthy donors. Sequenced by immunoSEQ multiplex PCR; TCRdb stores in-frame clones only, minus some. Of 150,000 or so clones in the sample, 80% to 90% are singletons; the top ten hold about 6.7%. The source material was PBMCs. These receptors all stem from a woman aged 25 to 39 in good health and CMV-seropositive.

This chain joins TRBV5-1 and TRBJ2-1; 8 bases agree with TRBD2. The germline CDR1 and CDR2 sequences are SGHRS and YFSETQ. J gave up 10 bases and V 4 bases, and 7 bases lay outside the gene matches. The CDR3 length is 13 residues. Written as DNA, the CDR3 is TGCGCCAGCAGCCGGGCAGCGGGGGAGGAGCAGTTCTTC. Translating gives CASSRAAGEEQFF. The whole variable domain, remainder taken from reference TRBV5-1 and TRBJ2-1, is KAGVTQTPRYLIKTRGQQVTLSCSPISGHRSVSWYQQTPGQGLQFLFEYFSETQRNKGNFPGRFSGRQFSNSRSEMNVSTLELGDSALYLCASSRAAGEEQFFGPGTRLTVL.

The genes are TRBV6-1 and TRBJ1-5; TRBD1 is a possible D gene (6 bases). This CDR3 has 12 residues. Trimming cost V 7 bases and J 6 bases, with 10 bases left between them. Per the germline V gene, CDR1 is MNHNS and CDR2 is SASEGT. CDR3 in DNA: TGTGCCAGCACCGAAGGGGGTCAGCCCCAGCATTTT. This translates into CASTEGGQPQHF.

This clone was picked up a small number of times. The J gene is TRBJ2-7, the V gene TRBV10-2; 7 bases are a match to TRBD1. J lost 3 bases, V lost 6 bases, and 8 bases had no gene match. This CDR3 comprises 14 residues. CDR1 is WSHSY and CDR2 is SAAADI in the germline V gene. This CDR3 is CASSHGTDHYEQYF. Here the CDR3 DNA reads TGCGCCAGCAGCCACGGGACAGACCACTACGAGCAGTACTTC.

The chain recombines TRBV2 with TRBJ1-4; TRBD1 matches 9 bases. The trim removed 6 bases at V and 4 bases at J, leaving 3 bases unmatched. Germline V gives CDR1 SNHLY, CDR2 FYNNEI. The CDR3 has 14 amino acids. CDR3 coding DNA: TGTGCCAGCAGGGGGACAGGGCTTAATGAAAAACTGTTTTTT. It yields the protein CASRGTGLNEKLFF.

CDR3: CSVEAGIATNEKLFF. The CDR3 DNA reads as TGCAGCGTTGAAGCCGGGATCGCAACTAATGAAAAACTGTTTTTT. The chain has TRBV29-1 and TRBJ1-4; D is unclear. CDR1 and CDR2 (germline): SQVTM, ANQGSEA. CDR3 length: 15 amino acids. V was trimmed by 1 base and J by 0 bases, leaving 9 bases between them.

The CDR3 DNA reads as TGTGCCAGCTCACCACCGTCCCACTCTAGCACAGATACGCAGTATTTT. Translation: CASSPPSHSSTDTQYF. The genes are TRBV18 and TRBJ2-3; D is unclear. V shed 0 bases and J shed 0 bases, with 10 bases lying between them. Germline V gives CDR1 KGHSH, CDR2 LQKENI. This CDR3 has 16 residues.

V usage is TRBV5-1 and J usage is TRBJ2-5, with 9 bases matching TRBD1. Unmatched junction bases numbered 2, after V lost 3 bases and J lost 2 bases. The CDR3 runs 14 residues. The germline gives CDR1 SGHRS, CDR2 YFSETQ. DNA of the CDR3: TGCGCCAGCAGCTCAGACAGGGGGCAAGAGACCCAGTACTTC. This sequence encodes CASSSDRGQETQYF.

In the case of this clone: A junction boundary mismatches the germline segment, possibly from a read error. The chain uses TRBV9 and TRBJ1-3; 7 bases are shared with TRBD1. From germline, CDR1 is SGDLS and CDR2 YYNGEE. The CDR3 extends over 14 amino acids. CDR3 region: CASTVGGDGNTIYF. The CDR3 nucleotides read TGTGCCAGCACCGTAGGGGGCGACGGAAACACCATATATTTT.

The chain combines TRBV6-5 with TRBJ2-7, with 9 bases that match TRBD2. The junction had 2 bases not matched to a gene; V was cut back by 0 bases and J by 2 bases. Germline assignment: CDR1 MNHEY and CDR2 SVGAGI. The CDR3 is 15 residues long. CDR3 nucleotide sequence: TGTGCCAGCAGTTACTCGACTAGCGGAGCCTACGAGCAGTACTTC. Translation gives CASSYSTSGAYEQYF.

This clone appeared once. The chain joins TRBV28 to TRBJ2-1; 7 bases are a match to TRBD2. J gave up 4 bases and V 7 bases, and 13 bases lay outside the gene matches. The CDR3 totals 16 residues. Germline values: CDR1 MDHEN, CDR2 SYDVKM. CDR3 nucleotides: TGTGCCAGCACCAAACAAGGGCTAGCGGATTACAATGAGCAGTTCTTC. Its translation is CASTKQGLADYNEQFF.

This clone was counted a single time. Here the CDR3 reads CASQGQVNTGELFF. DNA of the CDR3: TGTGCCAGCCAGGGACAGGTTAACACCGGGGAGCTGTTTTTT. This chain connects TRBV19 to TRBJ2-2; the match to TRBD1 covers 8 bases. Germline trimming cut 9 bases from V and 2 bases from J; bases unmatched to any gene: 5. The CDR3 length is 14 residues. Germline values: CDR1 LNHDA, CDR2 SQIVND (reference sequence).

This chain links TRBV10-3 with TRBJ2-7; TRBD1 matches 10 bases. Losses at the gene ends were 10 bases for V and 5 bases for J; bases not matched to a gene: 8. The CDR3 has 13 amino acids. Germline assignment: CDR1 ENHRY and CDR2 SYGVKD. CDR3 protein: CATGGDRGHEQYF. The DNA of the CDR3 is TGTGCCACGGGAGGGGACAGGGGTCACGAGCAGTACTTC.

The genes are TRBV15 and TRBJ2-5; 9 bases match TRBD1. Unmatched junction bases numbered 5, after V lost 3 bases and J lost 3 bases. The germline V gene has CDR1 LNHNV and CDR2 YYDKDF (reference sequence). The length of the CDR3 is 15 residues. CDR3 residues: CATSRAGQGEETQYF. The CDR3 nucleotides read TGTGCCACCAGCAGGGCGGGACAGGGAGAAGAGACCCAGTACTTC.

The chain employs TRBV5-1 and TRBJ2-2; TRBD2 agrees at 8 bases. The ends lost 0 bases at V and 0 bases at J; junction bases unmatched: 1. Germline V gene sequence: CDR1 SGHRS, CDR2 YFSETQ. The length of the CDR3 is 16 residues. CDR3 DNA: TGCGCCAGCAGCTTGGAGACTAGCGCGAACACCGGGGAGCTGTTTTTT. Encoded protein: CASSLETSANTGELFF.

V is TRBV5-1 and J is TRBJ2-2; TRBD2 matches at 10 bases. CDR3 length equals 16 residues. Germline lookup yields CDR1 SGHRS and CDR2 YFSETQ. V shed 0 bases, J shed 5 bases, and the junction held 4 bases outside the gene matches. CDR3 sequence: CASSLDLAGDTGELFF. In DNA, the CDR3 is TGCGCCAGCAGCTTGGATCTAGCGGGAGATACCGGGGAGCTGTTTTTT.

The V call is TRBV2, the J call TRBJ2-3, with D possibly matching TRBD2 (5 bases). Trimming left V 7 bases short and J 4 bases short, with 12 bases between. Germline values: CDR1 SNHLY, CDR2 FYNNEI. The CDR3 contains 13 residues. The CDR3 DNA follows: TGTGCCAGCAAGAGAGAGGAGGCAGATACGCAGTATTTT. Protein product: CASKREEADTQYF.

This sequence joins TRBV7-8 and TRBJ2-7; 7 bases match TRBD2. From germline, CDR1 is SGHVS and CDR2 FQNEAQ. The CDR3 has 14 residues. Germline trimming cut 4 bases from V and 1 base from J; bases unmatched to any gene: 4. This CDR3 reads CASSSLLASYEQYF. In DNA form, the CDR3 reads TGTGCCAGCAGCTCCCTACTAGCGTCCTACGAGCAGTACTTC.

This chain links TRBV29-1 with TRBJ2-1; 12 bases match TRBD2. Germline CDR1 reads SQVTM; CDR2 reads ANQGSEA. The CDR3 is 14 amino acids. The V segment lost 7 bases and the J segment 15 bases; nucleotides outside the gene matches: 16. CDR3 region: CSDTRLAGDIPRFF. The DNA of the CDR3 is TGCAGCGATACAAGACTAGCGGGGGACATCCCCAGGTTCTTC.

The rearrangement uses TRBV5-4 and TRBJ2-5; 9 nucleotides agree with TRBD1. Germline V gene lookup returns CDR1 SGHNT and CDR2 YYREEE (reference sequence). With 6 bases clipped from V and 6 bases from J, the junction kept 18 bases outside the gene matches. The CDR3 has 17 residues. The CDR3 protein is CASTQSGAVDRGKTQYF. The CDR3 coding sequence is TGTGCCAGCACCCAAAGTGGGGCGGTGGACAGGGGAAAGACCCAGTACTTC. Complete variable domain (other parts from reference TRBV5-4 and TRBJ2-5): ETGVTQSPTHLIKTRGQQVTLRCSSQSGHNTVSWYQQALGQGPQFIFQYYREEENGRGNFPPRFSGLQFPNYSSELNVNALELDDSALYLCASTQSGAVDRGKTQYFGPGTRLLVL.

The gene calls are TRBV7-9 and TRBJ2-3; 7 positions match TRBD1. CDR3 length equals 16 residues. V lost 5 bases and J lost 5; bases outside the gene matches: 13. The V gene's germline CDR1 is SEHNR and CDR2 FQNEAQ (reference sequence). In DNA form, the CDR3 reads TGTGCCAGCAGCCCCCGACAGGGACCCCCCATAGATACGCAGTATTTT. It specifies CASSPRQGPPIDTQYF.

The V call is TRBV7-8, the J call TRBJ2-7; 7 nucleotides agree with TRBD2. V was pared by 4 bases and J by 4 bases, with 1 base of the junction left unmatched. Germline CDR1 reads SGHVS; CDR2 reads FQNEAQ. This CDR3 contains 12 residues. The CDR3 bases are TGTGCCAGCAGCTGGGGGGGATACGAGCAGTACTTC. Translated: CASSWGGYEQYF.

This chain links TRBV25-1 with TRBJ2-5; D may be TRBD2 (7 bases). This CDR3 spans 15 amino acids. CDR1 and CDR2 from the germline V gene are MGHDK and SYGVNS. V gave up 1 base and J gave up 3 bases, with 12 bases separating them. Here the CDR3 DNA reads TGTGCCAGCAGTGAATGGGGGGGCTCCGAAGAGACCCAGTACTTC. Protein product: CASSEWGGSEETQYF.

This sequence joins TRBV6-5 and TRBJ2-7; D gene unclear. The CDR3 contains 14 residues. In germline, CDR1 is MNHEY, CDR2 SVGAGI. V was clipped by 7 bases and J by 4 bases, with 17 bases between them. This chain's CDR3 is CASKVQLGSYEQYF. The CDR3 coding sequence is TGTGCCAGCAAAGTACAGCTGGGCTCGTACGAGCAGTACTTC.

The chain combines TRBV6-4 with TRBJ2-3; D may be TRBD2 (6 bases). The V end was cut by 3 bases, the J end by 0 bases, with 10 bases between. This CDR3 is 15 amino acids long. In germline, CDR1 is MRHNA, CDR2 SNTAGT. The CDR3 nucleotides read TGTGCCAGCAGTGAGGGAAGCGGGAGCACAGATACGCAGTATTTT. Amino acids: CASSEGSGSTDTQYF.

The chain links TRBV9 to TRBJ2-1; 10 bases agree with TRBD1. The ends lost 0 bases at V and 7 bases at J; junction bases unmatched: 4. The germline V gene encodes CDR1 SGDLS and CDR2 YYNGEE. This CDR3 is 15 amino acids long. CDR3 in DNA: TGTGCCAGCAGCGTAGGGACAGGGGGTTTGAATGAGCAGTTCTTC. The encoded protein is CASSVGTGGLNEQFF.

The V call is TRBV7-7, the J call TRBJ2-3; 9 nucleotides align to TRBD2. V lost 1 base, J lost 3 bases, and 2 bases stayed unmatched. Per germline, CDR1 SSHAT and CDR2 FNYEAQ (reference sequence). CDR3 length: 15 amino acids. The CDR3 coding sequence is TGTGCCAGCAGCTTAGTTGCGGGAGGGACAGATACGCAGTATTTT. Encoded protein: CASSLVAGGTDTQYF.

This chain connects TRBV2 to TRBJ2-7; D is undetermined. Per the germline V gene, CDR1 is SNHLY and CDR2 is FYNNEI. With 6 bases removed from V and 1 base from J, the gap between germline ends came to 4 bases. This CDR3 has 11 amino acids. The CDR3 is CASRASYEQYF. DNA for the CDR3: TGTGCCAGCAGGGCTTCCTACGAGCAGTACTTC.

This clone occurred once. V usage is TRBV7-9 and J usage is TRBJ2-4; D perhaps matches TRBD1 (5 bases). CDR3 length: 12 amino acids. Germline CDR1 is SEHNR and CDR2 is FQNEAQ (reference sequence). The germline V and J ends were trimmed by 4 bases and 4 bases, with 5 bases remaining between them. CDR3 protein: CASSSGKNIQYF. CDR3 nucleotide sequence: TGTGCCAGCAGCTCAGGGAAAAACATTCAGTACTTC.

The genes are TRBV19 and TRBJ2-7; tentatively, D is TRBD2 (6 bases). CDR3 length equals 11 residues. CDR1 LNHDA and CDR2 SQIVND come from the germline V gene (reference sequence). V was shortened by 11 bases and J by 4 bases, with 12 bases between the two germline ends. The CDR3 loop reads CASSGGYEQYF. The CDR3 coding sequence is TGTGCCTCAAGTGGAGGGTACGAGCAGTACTTC.

The gene calls are TRBV5-1 and TRBJ1-1; D uncertain. V lost 6 bases and J lost 4, with 16 bases in between. The length of the CDR3 is 14 residues. CDR1 is SGHRS and CDR2 is YFSETQ in the germline V gene. The CDR3 region is CASTPEGLSTEAFF. The CDR3 region has the DNA TGCGCCAGCACCCCCGAGGGCTTGAGCACTGAAGCTTTCTTT. Looking up the rest from reference TRBV5-1 and TRBJ1-1 gives the full variable domain: KAGVTQTPRYLIKTRGQQVTLSCSPISGHRSVSWYQQTPGQGLQFLFEYFSETQRNKGNFPGRFSGRQFSNSRSEMNVSTLELGDSALYLCASTPEGLSTEAFFGQGTRLTVV.

The chain is built from TRBV5-1 and TRBJ2-7; D possibly corresponds to TRBD2 (5 bases). Germline V CDR1 and CDR2: SGHRS, YFSETQ. V shed 0 bases and J shed 0 bases, with 16 bases lying between them. The CDR3 has 17 residues. In nucleotides, the CDR3 is TGCGCCAGCAGCTTGGGCCCCCCCGCGGGTGTCTCCTACGAGCAGTACTTC. It codes for CASSLGPPAGVSYEQYF.

This chain joins TRBV2 and TRBJ1-2, with 7 bases that match TRBD1. Trimming cost V 4 bases and J 8 bases; bases outside gene matches: 7. The CDR3 has 13 amino acids. Per germline, CDR1 SNHLY and CDR2 FYNNEI. CDR3 sequence: CASSGQGREGYTF. CDR3 sequence (DNA): TGTGCCAGCAGTGGACAGGGTCGTGAAGGCTACACCTTC.